These 20 T cell receptor beta chains were all obtained from the same sample, sequenced in a study of OX40 agonist ivuxolimab in advanced cancers. TCRdb's copy holds only in-frame clones and misses some; the assay was immunoSEQ multiplex PCR. The data contain tens of thousands of clones, roughly 88% of them singletons. The material sequenced was CD4+ or CD8+ T cells sorted from blood, taken in a trial of the OX40 agonist ivuxolimab. The receptors come from an adult with an advanced solid tumor such as melanoma, head and neck, liver or kidney cancer.

V is TRBV5-4 and J is TRBJ1-6; TRBD1 matches at 8 bases. CDR3 length: 15 residues. V dropped 3 bases and J dropped 7; count of bases not matched to a gene: 6. CDR1 is SGHNT, CDR2 YYREEE, per germline (reference sequence). In DNA form, the CDR3 reads TGTGCCAGCAGCTACCGGGACAGGTCAAATTCACCCCTCCACTTT. Its translation is CASSYRDRSNSPLHF.

This chain links TRBV18 with TRBJ1-2; TRBD1 matches at 8 bases. CDR1 and CDR2 from the germline V gene are KGHSH and LQKENI. Germline trimming cut 3 bases from V and 11 bases from J; bases unmatched to any gene: 5. There are 12 residues in the CDR3. As DNA, the CDR3 is TGTGCCAGCTCACCGGGACAGGAGTGGTACACCTTC. This translates into CASSPGQEWYTF. Full variable domain (rest looked up from reference TRBV18 and TRBJ1-2): NAGVMQNPRHLVRRRGQEARLRCSPMKGHSHVYWYRQLPEEGLKFMVYLQKENIIDESGMPKERFSAEFPKEGPSILRIQQVVRGDSAAYFCASSPGQEWYTFGSGTRLTVV.

The J gene is TRBJ1-3, the V gene TRBV5-1, with unresolved D. The CDR3 is 15 amino acids. Germline lookup yields CDR1 SGHRS and CDR2 YFSETQ. Trimming cost V 5 bases and J 4 bases, with 16 bases left between them. The CDR3 sequence is CASSPSLQQGNTIYF. CDR3 DNA sequence: TGCGCCAGCAGTCCATCCCTCCAACAGGGAAACACCATATATTTT.

The rearrangement links TRBV9 to TRBJ2-7, with 8 positions matching TRBD2. CDR3 length: 15 amino acids. The germline V gene encodes CDR1 SGDLS and CDR2 YYNGEE. J lost 4 bases, V lost 4 bases, and 10 bases had no gene match. As DNA, the CDR3 is TGTGCCAGCAGCCCGCCGGGGGGGCTGGATTACGAGCAGTACTTC. Its protein is CASSPPGGLDYEQYF.

V usage is TRBV10-3 and J usage is TRBJ2-3; 9 bases align to TRBD1. The CDR3 is 16 residues long. Germline loops: CDR1 ENHRY, CDR2 SYGVKD. V lost 6 bases to trimming and J lost 1 base; unmatched junction nucleotides: 8. CDR3 DNA: TGTGCCATCAGCATTGGACGGACAGGGGGCACAGATACGCAGTATTTT. Residues: CAISIGRTGGTDTQYF.

Only one count was recorded for this clone. This CDR3 reads CASSSGQGGHQPQHF. The DNA for the CDR3 is TGTGCCAGCAGTTCCGGACAGGGAGGGCATCAGCCCCAGCATTTT. The chain links TRBV6-5 to TRBJ1-5; 8 nucleotides match TRBD1. The CDR3 spans 15 residues. V lost 4 bases, J lost 5 bases, and 7 bases stayed unmatched. CDR1 and CDR2 (germline): MNHEY, SVGAGI.

The V call is TRBV5-1, the J call TRBJ2-3; D tentatively reads TRBD1 or TRBD2 (5 bases each). V was clipped by 6 bases and J by 3 bases, with 14 bases between them. Germline CDR1 SGHRS, CDR2 YFSETQ. This CDR3 has 14 residues. CDR3 loop: CASNFGTGTDTQYF. In DNA form, the CDR3 reads TGCGCCAGCAACTTCGGGACGGGGACAGATACGCAGTATTTT.

The chain has TRBV30 and TRBJ2-7; D may be TRBD1 (5 bases). The V gene lost 2 bases and the J gene lost 1 base, with 12 bases spanning the gap. There are 14 residues in the CDR3. Germline V gene lookup returns CDR1 GTSNPN and CDR2 SVGIG (reference sequence). CDR3 region: CAWSPQGLSYEQYF. CDR3 bases: TGTGCCTGGAGTCCTCAGGGTTTATCCTACGAGCAGTACTTC. Based on the CDR3 plus reference TRBV30 and TRBJ2-7, the full variable domain is SQTIHQWPATLVQPVGSPLSLECTVEGTSNPNLYWYRQAAGRGLQLLFYSVGIGQISSEVPQNLSASRPQDRQFILSSKKLLLSDSGFYLCAWSPQGLSYEQYFGPGTRLTVT.

The chain recombines TRBV18 with TRBJ2-7; 7 nucleotides line up with TRBD1. The V gene end was trimmed by 4 bases and the J gene end by 0 bases; junction bases not matched to a gene: 6. Germline-derived CDR1 and CDR2 are KGHSH and LQKENI. The CDR3 is 15 amino acids. CDR3 residues: CASSRGTALSYEQYF. The DNA of the CDR3 is TGTGCCAGCTCACGGGGGACAGCCCTCTCCTACGAGCAGTACTTC.

V usage is TRBV5-1 and J usage is TRBJ2-5; 7 nucleotides match TRBD1. Germline CDR1 and CDR2: SGHRS and YFSETQ. With 1 base clipped from V and 3 bases from J, the junction kept 3 bases outside the gene matches. The CDR3 spans 14 residues. In nucleotides, the CDR3 is TGCGCCAGCAGCTTGAATGACAGGGAAGAGACCCAGTACTTC. Translated: CASSLNDREETQYF.

The chain couples TRBV6-5 to TRBJ1-4, with D unclear. This CDR3 has 13 amino acids. V dropped 2 bases and J dropped 5 bases, with 6 bases sitting between them. Germline V CDR1 and CDR2: MNHEY, SVGAGI. CDR3 nucleotides: TGTGCCAGCAGTTACGACGCAAATGAAAAACTGTTTTTT. This sequence encodes CASSYDANEKLFF.

This clone was seen once. V is TRBV28 and J is TRBJ2-3; 7 nucleotides match TRBD2. CDR1 and CDR2 from the germline V gene are MDHEN and SYDVKM. Unmatched junction bases numbered 3, after V lost 9 bases and J lost 3 bases. This CDR3 is 12 amino acids long. CDR3 nucleotides: TGTGCCAGTGGGGGGGGTACAGATACGCAGTATTTT. This translates into CASGGGTDTQYF.

The rearrangement uses TRBV6-1 and TRBJ1-5, with D possibly being TRBD1 (6 bases). Germline V gene lookup returns CDR1 MNHNS and CDR2 SASEGT. Between the trimmed V and J ends, which lost 5 bases and 7 bases, there was a span of 12 bases. The CDR3 is made up of 13 amino acids. CDR3: CASSLNGGQPQHF. The CDR3 region has the DNA TGTGCCAGCAGTTTAAACGGGGGCCAGCCCCAGCATTTT.

The chain couples TRBV2 to TRBJ2-7; tentative D call: TRBD2 (5 bases). The CDR3 has 15 amino acids. Germline CDR1 reads SNHLY; CDR2 reads FYNNEI. Trimming shortened V by 3 bases and J by 0 bases, and 12 bases separated the two germline ends. The CDR3 DNA reads TGTGCCAGCAGTGACGGGCGGGTTCCCTCCTACGAGCAGTACGTC. Its translation is CASSDGRVPSYEQYV.

The chain uses TRBV6-6 and TRBJ2-2; 10 nucleotides match TRBD2. Trimming took 1 base from V and 8 from J; bases not matched to a gene: 4. CDR3 size: 15 residues. Germline values: CDR1 MNHNY, CDR2 SVGAGI (reference sequence). CDR3 protein: CASSYLAGGRGELFF. In nucleotides, the CDR3 is TGTGCCAGCAGTTACTTAGCGGGGGGCCGAGGGGAGCTGTTTTTT.

The sample holds a few counts of this clone. This chain links TRBV7-9 with TRBJ1-6; 7 positions match TRBD1. This CDR3 has 14 residues. Trimming removed 5 bases from V and 6 bases from J; junction bases left unmatched: 4. Germline CDR1 reads SEHNR; CDR2 reads FQNEAQ (reference sequence). The DNA of the CDR3 is TGTGCCAGCAGCCGACAGGGTATTAATTCACCCCTCCACTTT. This sequence encodes CASSRQGINSPLHF.

V and J are TRBV27 and TRBJ1-5; D perhaps matches TRBD1 (5 bases). V was cut by 0 bases and J by 0 bases, with 9 bases left in between. This CDR3 contains 16 residues. Germline CDR1 is MNHEY and CDR2 is SMNVEV (reference sequence). The CDR3: CASSLSTGVSNQPQHF. CDR3 nucleotides: TGTGCCAGCAGTTTATCCACGGGGGTTAGCAATCAGCCCCAGCATTTT.

This chain uses TRBV27 with TRBJ1-5, with TRBD1 identical over 9 bases. CDR3 length: 15 amino acids. The J segment lost 3 bases and the V segment lost 1 base, leaving 1 base of the junction unmatched. From germline, CDR1 is MNHEY and CDR2 SMNVEV (reference sequence). CDR3 residues: CASSLWDRDNQPQHF. CDR3 DNA: TGTGCCAGCAGTTTATGGGACAGGGACAATCAGCCCCAGCATTTT.

This clone turned up a few times. This chain connects TRBV27 to TRBJ1-2, with D uncertain. Trimming took 3 bases from V and 4 from J, leaving 12 bases between them. The CDR3 loop spans 14 amino acids. Germline CDR1 reads MNHEY; CDR2 reads SMNVEV (reference sequence). CDR3 sequence reads: CASSFTAGIYGYTF. CDR3 nucleotide sequence: TGTGCCAGCAGTTTCACAGCGGGCATCTATGGCTACACCTTC.

The CDR3 loop is CASSRQEYNSPLHF. CDR3 sequence (DNA): TGTGCCAGCAGCCGACAGGAGTATAATTCACCCCTCCACTTT. V gene TRBV6-6 combines with J gene TRBJ1-6; perhaps TRBD1 as D (6 bases). Deletions cut 6 bases from V and 4 bases from J, with 10 bases between. Germline V gene lookup returns CDR1 MNHNY and CDR2 SVGAGI (reference sequence). This CDR3 has 14 residues.